This is a list of T cell receptor beta chains from one sample in a study of T cells in Graves' hyperthyroidism and ophthalmopathy. TCRdb fed the multiplex PCR reads into MiXCR, producing one record per CDR3 protein. Among hundreds of thousands of distinct CDR3 sequences listed, around 22% were seen once. The sample was blood. Receptors originate from a woman in her thirties with Graves' ophthalmopathy. The conserved cysteine and the conserved F or W are not part of the CDR3 here. The listing skips clone size in some rows; elsewhere it reads once, few, many or a size class.

clone size,V gene,CDR3 protein
many,TRBV6-1,ASSETGGRGYT
many,TRBV28,ASSTPSQGHYEQY
many,TRBV7-8,ASSLDSWETYEQY
few,TRBV12-3/TRBV12-4,ASTRRDGELF
many,TRBV12-3/TRBV12-4,ASSLLAGGSDTQY
.,TRBV6-2/TRBV6-3,ASSYWARTSGRMAGELF
few,TRBV5-5,ASSLGLIQY
.,TRBV6-1,ASSEVARGKTEAF
many,TRBV28,ASSSHEGWKTQY
few,TRBV6-1,ASSPTRLVPYEQY
many,TRBV2,ASNPDSQGHGELF
many,TRBV24-1,ATGQGGTQY
many,TRBV28,ASSSRFGELF
few,TRBV2,ASIRRQPQETQY
many,TRBV11-2,ASSFSRGPTYEQY
.,TRBV29-1,SVEDSEPRGLRTGELF
.,TRBV4-2,ASSQEGWETDLNYGYT
once,TRBV28,ASSSIRAPNTGELF
.,TRBV3-1,ASCHSDGAYEQY
.,TRBV4-2,ASSTDREAIAGNTIY
many,TRBV15,ATSRQGSQAEAF
many,TRBV12-3/TRBV12-4,ASSLSGRGNYGYT
many,TRBV11-3,ASILPDRGRRKGYT
many,TRBV29-1,SVDSLGGNEQY
many,TRBV7-6,ASSGAGGGYEQY
many,TRBV29-1,SVELQGGSTEAF
many,TRBV10-3,AISEPDVETQY
many,TRBV2,ASSDLGTWEESYEQY
many,TRBV12-3/TRBV12-4,ASSWGGPTLH
many,TRBV18,ASSPLSNYGYT
many,TRBV29-1,SVSSQGGETQY
many,TRBV6-5,ASRPGPLNTEAF
few,TRBV10-3,AISENRQGTEAF